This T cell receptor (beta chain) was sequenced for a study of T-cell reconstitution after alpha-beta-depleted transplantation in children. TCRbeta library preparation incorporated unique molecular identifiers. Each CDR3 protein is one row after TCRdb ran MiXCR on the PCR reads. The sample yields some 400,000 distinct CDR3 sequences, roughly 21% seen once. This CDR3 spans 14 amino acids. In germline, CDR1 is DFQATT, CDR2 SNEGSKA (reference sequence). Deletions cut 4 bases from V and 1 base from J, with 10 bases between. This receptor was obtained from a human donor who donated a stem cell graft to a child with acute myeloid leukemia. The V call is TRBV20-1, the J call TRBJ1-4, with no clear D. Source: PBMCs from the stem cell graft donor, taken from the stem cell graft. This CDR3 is CSATPEETNEKLFF. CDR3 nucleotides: TGCAGTGCTACCCCCGAAGAAACTAATGAAAAACTGTTTTTT.